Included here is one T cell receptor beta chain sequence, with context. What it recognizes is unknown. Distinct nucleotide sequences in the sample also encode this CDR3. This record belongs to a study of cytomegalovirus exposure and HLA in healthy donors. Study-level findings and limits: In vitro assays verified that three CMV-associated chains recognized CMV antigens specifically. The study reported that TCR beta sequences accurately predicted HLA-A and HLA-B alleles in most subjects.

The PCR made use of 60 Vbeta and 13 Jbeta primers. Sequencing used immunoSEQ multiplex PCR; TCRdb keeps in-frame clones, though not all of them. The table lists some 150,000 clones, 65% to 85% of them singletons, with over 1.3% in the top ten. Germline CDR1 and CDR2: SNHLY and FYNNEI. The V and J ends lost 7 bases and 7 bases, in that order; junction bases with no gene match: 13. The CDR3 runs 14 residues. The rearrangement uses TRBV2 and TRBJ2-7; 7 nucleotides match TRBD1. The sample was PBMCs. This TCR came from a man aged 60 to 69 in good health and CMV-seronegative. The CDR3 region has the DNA TGTGCCAGCACCTACGACAGGGAGAAAGATGAGCAGTACTTC. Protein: CASTYDREKDEQYF.